Sequencing of this T cell receptor beta chain was carried out in a study of vaccination and CD4 T cells after COVID-19. Regarding the study as a whole: Researchers report that a median roughly 85% of reactive clones in convalescent patients surfaced only post-vaccination.

Noted treatment: approximately nine-day PBMC culture with coronavirus spike peptide pools or control peptides (ViraFEST assay). Cultured CD4+ T cells had their DNA profiled by the Oncomine TCR Beta short-read assay. Once CD4+ T cells had been cultured, genomic DNA was extracted from them. TCRdb redid the calling of the PCR reads with MiXCR, one entry per CDR3 protein. The sample has around 20,000 distinct CDR3 sequences; less than 55% are singletons. About this clonotype itself: Its antigen is not identified.

Germline V CDR1 and CDR2: SGHNT, YENEEA. V lost 4 bases and J 3 bases, leaving 5 bases between the germline ends. The CDR3 has 12 residues. The chain joins TRBV11-3 to TRBJ2-3, with D hard to call. The TCR was taken from a human donor with COVID-19. The sample taken for sequencing was cultured CD4+ T cells from blood. CDR3 DNA: TGTGCCAGCAGCTATATGACAGATACGCAGTATTTT. Its protein is CASSYMTDTQYF.